A single sample is the source of the 12 T cell receptor beta chains below, sequenced in a study of shared clonotypes between healthy human individuals. The data were produced by immunoSEQ multiplex PCR, yet TCRdb's version contains in-frame clones alone and is incomplete. The repertoire holds approximately 500,000 clones, with less than 96% as singletons. Material: naive CD4+ T cells sorted from blood. The sample's subset: CD45RA+ positively selected. These receptors all stem from a woman aged 30 to 39 in good health.

The rearrangement joins TRBV19 to TRBJ1-4; possible D gene TRBD1, 5 bases. The germline V gene encodes CDR1 LNHDA and CDR2 SQIVND (reference sequence). The CDR3 sequence is 13 residues long. Between the trimmed V and J ends, which lost 8 bases and 3 bases, there was a span of 10 bases. DNA for the CDR3: TGTGCCAGTCGACAGCCAGCTAATGAAAAACTGTTTTTT. It yields the protein CASRQPANEKLFF.

This chain joins TRBV7-8 and TRBJ2-5; D unresolved. V gave up 2 bases and J gave up 2 bases, with 6 bases separating them. Germline lookup yields CDR1 SGHVS and CDR2 FQNEAQ. This CDR3 contains 13 residues. The CDR3 nucleotides are TGTGCCAGCAGCTTATTTTTGCAAGAGACCCAGTACTTC. It is translated as CASSLFLQETQYF.

As to this clone: Other DNA sequences within the sample encode an identical CDR3. The chain couples TRBV7-9 to TRBJ1-1, with D hard to call. Germline-derived CDR1 and CDR2 are SEHNR and FQNEAQ (reference sequence). This CDR3 spans 13 amino acids. V lost 0 bases, J lost 1 base, and 3 bases lay in between. The CDR3 DNA follows: TGTGCCAGCAGCTTAGCAGGGAACACTGAAGCTTTCTTT. Protein product: CASSLAGNTEAFF.

The chain couples TRBV28 to TRBJ2-7; either TRBD1 or TRBD2 may supply D (5 bases each). Per the germline V gene, CDR1 is MDHEN and CDR2 is SYDVKM. Trimming cost V 6 bases and J 3 bases, with 18 bases left between them. This CDR3 is 15 amino acids long. The CDR3 bases are TGTGCCAGCAGCCGACGGGGCCAAGGGGACTACGAGCAGTACTTC. Protein product: CASSRRGQGDYEQYF. The whole variable domain, filled in from reference TRBV28 and TRBJ2-7, reads DVKVTQSSRYLVKRTGEKVFLECVQDMDHENMFWYRQDPGLGLRLIYFSYDVKMKEKGDIPEGYSVSREKKERFSLILESASTNQTSMYLCASSRRGQGDYEQYFGPGTRLTVT.

In this sample, this clone turned up a few times. This sequence joins TRBV9 and TRBJ2-7; D not resolved. V lost 0 bases to trimming and J lost 7 bases, with 8 bases between them. The germline V gene encodes CDR1 SGDLS and CDR2 YYNGEE. CDR3 length: 12 residues. DNA of the CDR3: TGTGCCAGCAGCGTAGGACTTGGGGAGCAGTACTTC. Amino acid sequence: CASSVGLGEQYF.

The rearrangement uses TRBV28 and TRBJ1-5; a possible D gene is TRBD1 (5 bases). Between the trimmed V and J ends, which lost 3 bases and 9 bases, there was a span of 12 bases. The CDR3 length is 13 residues. Germline CDR1 MDHEN, CDR2 SYDVKM. CDR3 amino acids: CASSFGVGRPQHF. CDR3 nucleotide sequence: TGTGCCAGCAGTTTTGGGGTGGGACGGCCCCAGCATTTT.

This chain joins TRBV19 and TRBJ2-5, with D possibly being TRBD1 or TRBD2 (5 bases each). Per germline, CDR1 LNHDA and CDR2 SQIVND (reference sequence). The CDR3 has 13 amino acids. V was shortened by 8 bases and J by 5 bases, with 15 bases between the two germline ends. The CDR3 sequence is CASRPGGRETQYF. The CDR3 DNA reads TGTGCCAGTCGCCCTGGGGGACGGGAGACCCAGTACTTC.

V usage is TRBV19 and J usage is TRBJ1-5; TRBD1 might be the D (6 bases). CDR3 length: 14 residues. The germline V gene encodes CDR1 LNHDA and CDR2 SQIVND (reference sequence). The V gene lost 3 bases and the J gene lost 7 bases, with 13 bases spanning the gap. The DNA for the CDR3 is TGTGCCAGTAGTATCGCACAGGGACGACAGCCCCAGCATTTT. This encodes CASSIAQGRQPQHF.

This clone has only a few counts. This chain joins TRBV7-9 and TRBJ2-7, with unresolved D. The V end lost 2 bases, the J end lost 7 bases, and 9 bases lay between the germline ends. CDR1 SEHNR and CDR2 FQNEAQ come from the germline V gene (reference sequence). There are 12 residues in the CDR3. The CDR3 loop reads CASSLTITEQYF. The CDR3 nucleotides are TGTGCCAGCAGCTTAACGATCACAGAGCAGTACTTC.

The chain recombines TRBV29-1 with TRBJ1-1; D is undetermined. The V gene's germline CDR1 is SQVTM and CDR2 ANQGSEA. Trimming pared 4 bases from V and 8 bases from J, leaving 11 bases between. The CDR3 length is 11 residues. DNA for the CDR3: TGCAGCGTTGCGTCGGCGGCCGAAGCTTTCTTT. This gives the protein CSVASAAEAFF.

The gene calls are TRBV5-1 and TRBJ2-6; weak D call: TRBD2 (5 bases). From germline, CDR1 is SGHRS and CDR2 YFSETQ. The germline V and J ends were trimmed by 0 bases and 4 bases, with 11 bases remaining between them. The CDR3 has 16 amino acids. CDR3 amino acids: CASSLGTAWGANVLTF. CDR3 coding DNA: TGCGCCAGCAGCTTGGGGACTGCATGGGGGGCCAACGTCCTGACTTTC. The whole variable domain, remainder taken from reference TRBV5-1 and TRBJ2-6, is KAGVTQTPRYLIKTRGQQVTLSCSPISGHRSVSWYQQTPGQGLQFLFEYFSETQRNKGNFPGRFSGRQFSNSRSEMNVSTLELGDSALYLCASSLGTAWGANVLTFGAGSRLTVL.

The rearrangement joins TRBV7-9 to TRBJ2-7; unclear D gene. Germline assignment: CDR1 SEHNR and CDR2 FQNEAQ (reference sequence). The CDR3 loop spans 13 amino acids. V was shortened by 0 bases and J by 4 bases, with 7 bases between the two germline ends. Written as DNA, the CDR3 is TGTGCCAGCAGCTTAGCTGCCCCATACGAGCAGTACTTC. It specifies CASSLAAPYEQYF.